This T cell receptor (beta chain) appears in the sequencing data of a study of T cell repertoires in cytomegalovirus infection. Details on this clonotype: Its matching antigen is unknown.

One entry per CDR3 protein, called by TCRdb with MiXCR from the reads. Of about 900,000 distinct CDR3 sequences listed, 31% are singletons. The CDR3 is 13 residues long. CDR1 is LNHDA and CDR2 is SQIVND in the germline V gene (reference sequence). V dropped 7 bases and J dropped 3 bases, with 12 bases sitting between them. This receptor was obtained from a human donor in good health (CMV status not recorded). Some clones in this sample may be carry-over from other donors' samples. This sample comprised cultured CD8+ T cells from PBMCs, obtained from culture after CMV antigen stimulation. The V and J genes are TRBV19 and TRBJ1-1, with D maybe TRBD1 (6 bases). CDR3 coding DNA: TGTGCCAGTAATCTCCGGGGGCACACTGAAGCTTTCTTT. It yields the protein CASNLRGHTEAFF.